This TCR beta chain was profiled in a study of blood T cell repertoires in COVID-19. The CDR3 totals 14 residues. CDR1 and CDR2 (germline): SEHNR, FQNEAQ (reference sequence). V dropped 6 bases and J dropped 4; count of bases not matched to a gene: 9. Measured with immunoSEQ multiplex PCR; TCRdb has only the in-frame clones, and not every one. The table lists around 370,000 clones, around 87% of them singletons. This clone was observed a single time. Sequenced: peripheral blood. The chain uses TRBV7-9 and TRBJ2-7; 7 bases are shared with TRBD1. The receptor was derived from a man aged 18 to 29 with active or convalescent COVID-19. The CDR3 protein is CASSRQGSSYEQYF. In nucleotides, the CDR3 is TGTGCCAGCAGTCGACAGGGTTCGAGTTACGAGCAGTACTTC.